These 27 T cell receptor beta chains share one sample of origin, sequenced in a study of T cell changes during pregnancy in multiple sclerosis. Data came from immunoSEQ multiplex PCR; TCRdb stores just in-frame clones and leaves some out. The repertoire holds under 70,000 clones, under 95% seen once, with under 1.5% in the top ten. Sequenced here: peripheral blood, sampled in the second trimester of pregnancy. These receptor sequences come from a female donor with multiple sclerosis, enrolled in a pregnancy study.

The chain employs TRBV5-4 and TRBJ1-3; D is possibly TRBD1 (6 bases). Germline CDR1 and CDR2: SGHNT and YYREEE (reference sequence). There are 15 residues in the CDR3. V lost 3 bases and J 2 bases, leaving 12 bases between the germline ends. The DNA for the CDR3 is TGTGCCAGCAGCTCCGGGGGGCCTACTGGAAACACCATATATTTT. It is translated as CASSSGGPTGNTIYF.

The rearrangement uses TRBV9 and TRBJ2-1; weak D call: TRBD1 (5 bases). Trimming shortened V by 5 bases and J by 0 bases, and 12 bases separated the two germline ends. The V gene's germline CDR1 is SGDLS and CDR2 YYNGEE. This CDR3 has 15 amino acids. CDR3 sequence: CASSGQGSSYNEQFF. DNA for the CDR3: TGTGCCAGCAGTGGCCAGGGCAGCTCCTACAATGAGCAGTTCTTC.

This chain joins TRBV10-1 and TRBJ2-1, with D tentatively TRBD2 (5 bases). CDR3 length: 16 amino acids. Germline V gene sequence: CDR1 WNHNN, CDR2 SYGVQD (reference sequence). Trimming shortened V by 2 bases and J by 9 bases, and 20 bases separated the two germline ends. CDR3 amino acids: CASSETGDKPEFEQFF. In nucleotides, the CDR3 is TGCGCCAGCAGTGAGACCGGGGATAAACCAGAATTTGAGCAGTTCTTC.

A remark on this clone: Other DNA sequences in the same sample also yield this CDR3. In DNA, the CDR3 is TGCGCCAGCAGCTTGGGATCCGGGACAGGGCCTTCCGGCTACACCTTC. It encodes CASSLGSGTGPSGYTF. This rearrangement joins TRBV5-1 to TRBJ1-2, with 9 positions matching TRBD1. Germline CDR1 and CDR2: SGHRS and YFSETQ. Trimming removed 0 bases from V and 8 bases from J; junction bases left unmatched: 11. The CDR3 totals 16 residues. Full variable domain (rest looked up from reference TRBV5-1 and TRBJ1-2): KAGVTQTPRYLIKTRGQQVTLSCSPISGHRSVSWYQQTPGQGLQFLFEYFSETQRNKGNFPGRFSGRQFSNSRSEMNVSTLELGDSALYLCASSLGSGTGPSGYTFGSGTRLTVV.

J is TRBJ1-1 and V is TRBV4-3; D is unclear. This CDR3 comprises 15 residues. Germline-derived CDR1 and CDR2 are LGHNA and YSLEER. V was shortened by 3 bases and J by 1 base, with 12 bases between the two germline ends. The CDR3 DNA is TGCGCCAGCAGCCATGGGCTTGGGCAGAACACTGAAGCTTTCTTT. Encoded protein: CASSHGLGQNTEAFF.

CDR3 protein: CASSLRVGTYNEQFF. In DNA form, the CDR3 reads TGTGCCAGCAGCTTAAGGGTGGGCACCTACAATGAGCAGTTCTTC. V usage is TRBV7-3 and J usage is TRBJ2-1; D not resolved. Trimming stripped 1 base from V and 2 bases from J, with 9 bases between. The CDR3 runs to 15 residues. Germline CDR1 and CDR2: SGHTA and FQGTGA.

The chain recombines TRBV6-6 with TRBJ1-3; D is unresolved. V was pared by 6 bases and J by 0 bases, with 9 bases between. The CDR3 runs to 14 residues. Germline lookup yields CDR1 MNHNY and CDR2 SVGAGI (reference sequence). The CDR3: CASRRQASGNTIYF. Here the CDR3 DNA reads TGTGCCAGCAGACGACAAGCCTCTGGAAACACCATATATTTT.

In its sample, this clone was seen once. The V call is TRBV25-1, the J call TRBJ1-6; D unresolved. The CDR3 length is 12 residues. The germline CDR1 and CDR2 sequences are MGHDK and SYGVNS. Trimming removed 2 bases at V and 8 bases at J, with 4 bases between. The CDR3, as DNA: TGTGCCAGCAGTGAAAGCCATTCACCCCTCCACTTT. It is translated as CASSESHSPLHF. The entire variable domain, with the rest obtained from reference TRBV25-1 and TRBJ1-6, is as follows: EADIYQTPRYLVIGTGKKITLECSQTMGHDKMYWYQQDPGMELHLIHYSYGVNSTEKGDLSSESTVSRIRTEHFPLTLESARPSHTSQYLCASSESHSPLHFGNGTRLTVT.

This chain connects TRBV7-9 to TRBJ1-6; 7 nucleotides match TRBD1. This CDR3 spans 15 amino acids. Looked up from germline, CDR1 is SEHNR and CDR2 is FQNEAQ (reference sequence). The J segment lost 5 bases and the V segment lost 5 bases, leaving 6 bases of the junction unmatched. As DNA, the CDR3 is TGTGCCAGCAGCCTCCGGGACAGTGATAATTCACCCCTCCACTTT. This sequence encodes CASSLRDSDNSPLHF. Full variable domain (outside the CDR3, taken from reference TRBV7-9 and TRBJ1-6): DTGVSQNPRHKITKRGQNVTFRCDPISEHNRLYWYRQTLGQGPEFLTYFQNEAQLEKSRLLSDRFSAERPKGSFSTLEIQRTEQGDSAMYLCASSLRDSDNSPLHFGNGTRLTVT.

This rearrangement joins TRBV5-4 to TRBJ2-5, with 10 nucleotides matching TRBD2. Trimming took 4 bases from V and 0 from J; bases not matched to a gene: 6. Germline V gene data show CDR1 as SGHNT and CDR2 as YYREEE (reference sequence). This CDR3 contains 16 residues. CDR3 sequence (DNA): TGTGCCAGCAGCGTTTCACTAGCGGGGAACCAAGAGACCCAGTACTTC. Its translation: CASSVSLAGNQETQYF.

The chain is built from TRBV5-4 and TRBJ2-7; 8 nucleotides line up with TRBD1. Germline CDR1 reads SGHNT; CDR2 reads YYREEE (reference sequence). The CDR3 loop spans 13 amino acids. Trimming removed 4 bases from V and 7 bases from J; junction bases left unmatched: 7. The CDR3 DNA reads TGTGCCAGCAGCCGGACAGGGATCGGTGAGCAGTACTTC. It translates to CASSRTGIGEQYF.

The CDR3 loop reads CASSLGPGYYTF. For the CDR3, the DNA is TGTGCCAGCAGCTTGGGTCCAGGGTACTACACCTTC. The J gene is TRBJ1-2, the V gene TRBV5-6; D might be TRBD1 (5 bases). Trimming removed 0 bases from V and 10 bases from J, with 10 bases in between. Per germline, CDR1 SGHDT and CDR2 YYEEEE. The CDR3 runs to 12 residues. Variable domain in full (rest from reference TRBV5-6 and TRBJ1-2): DAGVTQSPTHLIKTRGQQVTLRCSPKSGHDTVSWYQQALGQGPQFIFQYYEEEERQRGNFPDRFSGHQFPNYSSELNVNALLLGDSALYLCASSLGPGYYTFGSGTRLTVV.

CDR3: CASSRTGTGGDYTF. The DNA of the CDR3 is TGTGCCAGCAGCCGCACCGGGACAGGGGGTGACTACACCTTC. The genes are TRBV7-2 and TRBJ1-2; 11 bases fit TRBD1. The V gene end was trimmed by 5 bases and the J gene end by 10 bases; junction bases not matched to a gene: 9. The CDR3 runs to 14 residues. Germline assignment: CDR1 SGHTA and CDR2 FQGNSA. The full variable domain, in which reference TRBV7-2 and TRBJ1-2 provide the parts outside the CDR3, is GAGVSQSPSNKVTEKGKDVELRCDPISGHTALYWYRQSLGQGLEFLIYFQGNSAPDKSGLPSDRFSAERTGGSVSTLTIQRTQQEDSAVYLCASSRTGTGGDYTFGSGTRLTVV.

The V gene is TRBV4-1, the J gene TRBJ2-1, with 13 bases lining up with TRBD2. Per germline, CDR1 MGHRA and CDR2 YSYEKL. Trimming cost V 1 base and J 7 bases; bases outside gene matches: 13. The CDR3 extends over 19 amino acids. CDR3 region: CASSQGLLAGGPRGNEQFF. In DNA, the CDR3 is TGCGCCAGCAGCCAAGGCCTACTAGCGGGGGGGCCGCGAGGAAATGAGCAGTTCTTC.

The chain joins TRBV4-3 to TRBJ2-7; the match to TRBD2 covers 7 bases. This CDR3 spans 16 amino acids. Trimming at V came to 0 bases and at J to 4 bases, leaving 9 bases not matched to a gene. Germline V gives CDR1 LGHNA, CDR2 YSLEER. The CDR3 DNA follows: TGCGCCAGCAGCCAAGATTATGGGCTAGCGGAATACGAGCAGTACTTC. Protein sequence: CASSQDYGLAEYEQYF.

The chain carries TRBV12-5 and TRBJ2-2; 7 bases agree with TRBD1. The germline V gene encodes CDR1 LGHNT and CDR2 FRNRAP. After removal of 6 bases from V and 1 base from J, the junction contained 2 bases not matched to a gene. The CDR3 has 14 residues. Here the CDR3 reads CASGRDRNTGELFF. The CDR3 nucleotides read TGTGCTAGTGGCCGGGACAGGAACACCGGGGAGCTGTTTTTT.

This rearrangement joins TRBV5-6 to TRBJ1-6; D is uncertain. V lost 1 base and J 0 bases, leaving 11 bases between the germline ends. The CDR3 extends over 17 amino acids. From germline, CDR1 is SGHDT and CDR2 YYEEEE. DNA of the CDR3: TGTGCCAGCAGCTTGTTCGGTTCAAGCTCCTATAATTCACCCCTCCACTTT. This codes for CASSLFGSSSYNSPLHF.

The genes are TRBV28 and TRBJ2-7; 11 bases match TRBD1. CDR1 MDHEN and CDR2 SYDVKM come from the germline V gene. The CDR3 contains 17 residues. After removal of 4 bases from V and 1 base from J, the junction contained 9 bases not matched to a gene. The CDR3 DNA sequence: TGTGCCAGCAGTTATATAGTCGGACAGGGGGCGTCCTACGAGCAGTACTTC. Amino acids: CASSYIVGQGASYEQYF.

V usage is TRBV19 and J usage is TRBJ1-2; no reliable D call. Germline assignment: CDR1 LNHDA and CDR2 SQIVND (reference sequence). The germline V and J ends were trimmed by 3 bases and 4 bases, with 12 bases remaining between them. The CDR3 spans 14 residues. The CDR3 region has the DNA TGTGCCAGTAGTATTGAGCGGTATAGCTATGGCTACACCTTC. Encoded protein: CASSIERYSYGYTF.

V and J are TRBV7-9 and TRBJ1-2, with 10 nucleotides matching TRBD1. Germline lookup yields CDR1 SEHNR and CDR2 FQNEAQ (reference sequence). Trimming took 4 bases from V and 0 from J; bases not matched to a gene: 11. CDR3 length: 18 residues. As DNA, the CDR3 is TGTGCCAGCAGCTCCCCCGGACAGGGGGTTCCCCCTAACTATGGCTACACCTTC. Protein product: CASSSPGQGVPPNYGYTF.

For the CDR3, the DNA is TGTGCCAGCAGTGACTCGGCGGGGGGGGGAGATACGCAGTATTTT. The encoded protein is CASSDSAGGGDTQYF. The chain has TRBV6-4 and TRBJ2-3, with 9 bases lining up with TRBD2. Trimming took 0 bases from V and 5 from J; bases not matched to a gene: 3. The CDR3 covers 15 residues. Germline lookup yields CDR1 MRHNA and CDR2 SNTAGT.

The V gene is TRBV5-5, the J gene TRBJ1-5; D gene unclear. V was trimmed by 2 bases and J by 7 bases, leaving 10 bases between them. This CDR3 is 13 amino acids long. Germline-derived CDR1 and CDR2 are SGHKS and YYEKEE (reference sequence). The CDR3 is CASSFGVGQPQHF. The CDR3 DNA follows: TGTGCCAGCAGCTTCGGGGTCGGGCAGCCCCAGCATTTT.

V gene TRBV6-5 combines with J gene TRBJ2-7; no reliable D call. CDR1 and CDR2 (germline): MNHEY, SVGAGI. Trimming took off 0 bases at V and 4 bases at J, with 10 bases between the two ends. The CDR3 spans 14 residues. CDR3 coding DNA: TGTGCCAGCAGTTACTCGAGGCTGATTTACGAGCAGTACTTC. The encoded protein is CASSYSRLIYEQYF.

This clone was detected a few times. V gene TRBV11-2 combines with J gene TRBJ1-6; 9 positions match TRBD1. The CDR3 is 16 amino acids. Germline-derived CDR1 and CDR2 are SGHAT and FQNNGV. V lost 0 bases, J lost 9 bases, and 6 bases stayed unmatched. CDR3 amino acids: CASSLDMGQGFSPLHF. CDR3 sequence (DNA): TGTGCCAGCAGCTTAGATATGGGACAGGGCTTTTCACCCCTCCACTTT.

This clone was observed a handful of times. This chain uses TRBV5-1 with TRBJ2-4; a weak D match, TRBD2 (5 bases). The CDR3 has 12 residues. Germline V gene data show CDR1 as SGHRS and CDR2 as YFSETQ. V dropped 5 bases and J dropped 7 bases, with 10 bases sitting between them. The CDR3 bases are TGCGCCAGCAGGGAGGAGGCGAACATTCAGTACTTC. Encoded protein: CASREEANIQYF.

V usage is TRBV9 and J usage is TRBJ2-2; tentative D call: TRBD1 (6 bases). The ends were cut back, 7 bases at V and 6 bases at J, with 19 bases in the middle. This CDR3 spans 15 amino acids. The germline V gene encodes CDR1 SGDLS and CDR2 YYNGEE. CDR3 sequence reads: CASSQGGFSSGELFF. Written as DNA, the CDR3 is TGTGCCAGCTCCCAAGGGGGTTTTAGTTCCGGGGAGCTGTTTTTT. Using reference TRBV9 and TRBJ2-2 for the parts outside the CDR3, the full variable domain is DSGVTQTPKHLITATGQRVTLRCSPRSGDLSVYWYQQSLDQGLQFLIQYYNGEERAKGNILERFSAQQFPDLHSELNLSSLELGDSALYFCASSQGGFSSGELFFGEGSRLTVL.

The chain uses TRBV20-1 and TRBJ2-1, with 8 bases lining up with TRBD1. This CDR3 is 11 amino acids long. V trimming: 6 bases; J trimming: 16 bases; junction bases outside the gene matches: 11. From germline, CDR1 is DFQATT and CDR2 SNEGSKA (reference sequence). CDR3 region: CSARRTGFVFF. The CDR3 nucleotides read TGCAGTGCCCGTCGGACAGGGTTTGTCTTCTTC.